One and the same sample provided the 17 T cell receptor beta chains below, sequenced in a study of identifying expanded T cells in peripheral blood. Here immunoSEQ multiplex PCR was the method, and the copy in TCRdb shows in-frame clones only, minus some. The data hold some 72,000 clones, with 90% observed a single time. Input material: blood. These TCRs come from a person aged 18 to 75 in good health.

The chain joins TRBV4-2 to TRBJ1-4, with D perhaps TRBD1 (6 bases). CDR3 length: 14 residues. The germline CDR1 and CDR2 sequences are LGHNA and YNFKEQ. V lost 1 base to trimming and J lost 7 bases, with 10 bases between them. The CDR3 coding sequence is TGTGCCAGCAGCCAAGCAGGGGCTGGTGAAAAACTGTTTTTT. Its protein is CASSQAGAGEKLFF.

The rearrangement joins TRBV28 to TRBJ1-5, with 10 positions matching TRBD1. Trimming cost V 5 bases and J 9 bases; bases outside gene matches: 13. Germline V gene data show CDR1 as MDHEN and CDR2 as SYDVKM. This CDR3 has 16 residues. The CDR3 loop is CASSPSTGGVNWPQHF. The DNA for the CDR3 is TGTGCCAGCAGTCCCTCGACAGGGGGCGTCAATTGGCCCCAGCATTTT.

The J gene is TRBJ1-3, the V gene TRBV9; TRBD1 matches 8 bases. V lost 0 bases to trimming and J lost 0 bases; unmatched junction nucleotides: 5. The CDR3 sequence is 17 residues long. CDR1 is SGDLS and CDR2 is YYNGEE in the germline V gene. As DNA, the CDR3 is TGTGCCAGCAGCGTAGGGGGACAGGCAAGCTCTGGAAACACCATATATTTT. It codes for CASSVGGQASSGNTIYF.

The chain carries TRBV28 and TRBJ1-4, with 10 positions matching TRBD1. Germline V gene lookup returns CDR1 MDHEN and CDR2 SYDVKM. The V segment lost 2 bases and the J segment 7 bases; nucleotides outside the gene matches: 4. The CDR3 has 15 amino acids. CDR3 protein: CASSLVGTGAEKLFF. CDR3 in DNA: TGTGCCAGCAGTTTAGTAGGGACAGGGGCTGAAAAACTGTTTTTT.

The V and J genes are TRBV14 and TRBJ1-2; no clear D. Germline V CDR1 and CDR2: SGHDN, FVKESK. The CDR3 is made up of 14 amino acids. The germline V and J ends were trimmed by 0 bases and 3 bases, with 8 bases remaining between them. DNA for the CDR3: TGTGCCAGCAGCCAAGATAACGGATACTATGGCTACACCTTC. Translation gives CASSQDNGYYGYTF.

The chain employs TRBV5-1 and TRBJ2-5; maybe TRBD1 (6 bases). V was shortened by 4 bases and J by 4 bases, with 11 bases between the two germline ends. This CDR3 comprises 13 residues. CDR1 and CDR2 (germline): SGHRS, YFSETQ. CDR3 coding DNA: TGCGCCAGCAGCAAACAGGGAACAGAGACCCAGTACTTC. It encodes CASSKQGTETQYF.

CDR3 in amino acids: CASSQPTGGLYSNQPQHF. CDR3 in DNA: TGCGCCAGCAGCCAGCCGACAGGGGGCCTATATAGCAATCAGCCCCAGCATTTT. J is TRBJ1-5 and V is TRBV4-1, with 10 bases aligning to TRBD1. The CDR3 consists of 18 residues. Germline assignment: CDR1 MGHRA and CDR2 YSYEKL. V lost 3 bases to trimming and J lost 0 bases; unmatched junction nucleotides: 8.

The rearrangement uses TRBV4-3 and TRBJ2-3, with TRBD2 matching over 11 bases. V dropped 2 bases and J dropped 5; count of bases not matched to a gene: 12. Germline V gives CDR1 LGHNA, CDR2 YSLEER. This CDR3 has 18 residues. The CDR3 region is CASSQHLAGGSVRDTQYF. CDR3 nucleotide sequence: TGCGCCAGCAGCCAACATCTAGCGGGAGGCTCTGTGCGAGATACGCAGTATTTT.

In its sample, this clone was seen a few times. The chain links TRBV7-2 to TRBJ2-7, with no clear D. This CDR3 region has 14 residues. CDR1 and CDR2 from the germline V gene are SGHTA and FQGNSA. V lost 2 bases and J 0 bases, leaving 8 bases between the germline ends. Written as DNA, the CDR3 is TGTGCCAGCAGCTTACTACAGAGCTCCTACGAGCAGTACTTC. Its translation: CASSLLQSSYEQYF.

CDR3 amino acids: CASSEAEVWITEAFF. DNA for the CDR3: TGTGCCAGCAGTGAAGCGGAGGTTTGGATCACTGAAGCTTTCTTT. The chain uses TRBV6-1 and TRBJ1-1; D is unclear. This CDR3 has 15 amino acids. Germline CDR1 reads MNHNS; CDR2 reads SASEGT. Trimming pared 0 bases from V and 4 bases from J, leaving 12 bases between.

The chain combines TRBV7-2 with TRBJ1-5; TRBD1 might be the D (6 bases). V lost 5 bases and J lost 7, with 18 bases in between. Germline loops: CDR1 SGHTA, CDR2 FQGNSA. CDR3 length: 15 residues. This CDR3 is CASSGRTVDRQPQHF. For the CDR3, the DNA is TGTGCCAGCAGCGGCCGGACAGTTGATCGGCAGCCCCAGCATTTT.

The CDR3 sequence is CATSTNRAEAFF. DNA for the CDR3: TGTGCCACCAGCACAAACAGGGCCGAAGCTTTCTTT. The rearrangement uses TRBV15 and TRBJ1-1, with D possibly matching TRBD1 (6 bases). The CDR3 contains 12 residues. The germline V and J ends were trimmed by 4 bases and 8 bases, with 11 bases remaining between them. Germline lookup yields CDR1 LNHNV and CDR2 YYDKDF (reference sequence).

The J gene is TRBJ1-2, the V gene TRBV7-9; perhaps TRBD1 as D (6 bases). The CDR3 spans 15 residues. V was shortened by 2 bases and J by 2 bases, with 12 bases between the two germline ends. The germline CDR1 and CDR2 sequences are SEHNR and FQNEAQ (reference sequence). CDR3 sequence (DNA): TGTGCCAGCAGCTTAAGCCCAGGGGACAACTATGGCTACACCTTC. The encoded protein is CASSLSPGDNYGYTF.

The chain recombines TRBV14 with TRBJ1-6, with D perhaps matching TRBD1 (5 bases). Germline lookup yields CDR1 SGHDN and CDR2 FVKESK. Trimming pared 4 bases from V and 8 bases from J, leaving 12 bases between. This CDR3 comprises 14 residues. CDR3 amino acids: CASSLGGRDSPLHF. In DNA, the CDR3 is TGTGCCAGCAGCCTTGGGGGACGCGATTCACCCCTCCACTTT.

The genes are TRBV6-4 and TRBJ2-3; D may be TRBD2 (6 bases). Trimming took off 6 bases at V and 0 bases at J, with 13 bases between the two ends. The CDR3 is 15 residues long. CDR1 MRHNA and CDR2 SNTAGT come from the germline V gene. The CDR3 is CASSALSGSTDTQYF. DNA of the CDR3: TGTGCCAGCAGCGCCCTAAGCGGGAGCACAGATACGCAGTATTTT.

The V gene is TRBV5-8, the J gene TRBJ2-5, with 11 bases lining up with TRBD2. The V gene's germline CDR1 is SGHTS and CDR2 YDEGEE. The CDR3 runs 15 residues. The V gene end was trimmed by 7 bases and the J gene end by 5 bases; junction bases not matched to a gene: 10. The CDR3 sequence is CASRISGRDFETQYF. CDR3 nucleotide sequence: TGTGCCAGCCGTATTAGCGGGAGGGACTTTGAGACCCAGTACTTC.

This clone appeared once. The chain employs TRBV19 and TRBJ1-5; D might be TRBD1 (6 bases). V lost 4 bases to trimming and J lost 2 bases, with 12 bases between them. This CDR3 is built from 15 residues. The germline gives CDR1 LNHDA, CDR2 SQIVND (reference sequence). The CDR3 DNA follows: TGTGCCAGTAGTAGGAGCAGGGGCGGCAATCAGCCCCAGCATTTT. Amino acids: CASSRSRGGNQPQHF.